What follows are 15 T cell receptor beta chains derived from one specimen sequenced in a study of T cells after yellow fever vaccination. TCRdb analysed the 5' RACE reads with MiXCR anew, one entry per CDR3 protein. The sample has around 250,000 distinct CDR3 sequences; around 7% are singletons. The sequences come from CD4+ T cells sorted from PBMCs, collected 15 days after the yellow fever booster vaccination. These receptors were taken from a man aged 25 to 40 who received the YFV17D yellow fever vaccine.

This clonotype was observed many times. The CDR3 here is CASSPGQLYEQYF. CDR3 bases: TGCGCCAGCAGCCCTGGACAGCTCTACGAGCAGTACTTC. V is TRBV5-1 and J is TRBJ2-7; D is possibly TRBD1 (6 bases). V was clipped by 4 bases and J by 3 bases, with 11 bases between them. Germline V gene lookup returns CDR1 SGHRS and CDR2 YFSETQ. The CDR3 is 13 amino acids.

This clonotype was detected only a few times. The V gene is TRBV7-8, the J gene TRBJ2-1; 13 bases line up with TRBD2. Germline V gene sequence: CDR1 SGHVS, CDR2 FQNEAQ. There are 17 residues in the CDR3. V trimming: 5 bases; J trimming: 0 bases; junction bases outside the gene matches: 4. The CDR3 DNA reads TGTGCCAGCAGCGGGGGACTAGCGGGGACCTCCTACAATGAGCAGTTCTTC. Translation: CASSGGLAGTSYNEQFF.

CDR3 DNA: TGCAGGGCCACGACGGGGGGTAGAAGCACAGATACGCAGTATTTT. Its protein is CRATTGGRSTDTQYF. The V and J genes are TRBV20-1 and TRBJ2-3; 7 nucleotides align to TRBD2. The CDR3 is 15 residues long. Germline V gene sequence: CDR1 DFQATT, CDR2 SNEGSKA (reference sequence).

In its sample, this clonotype was seen a few times. The chain recombines TRBV7-2 with TRBJ2-7, with D perhaps matching TRBD1 (6 bases). Trimming left V 3 bases short and J 4 bases short, with 10 bases between. The germline CDR1 and CDR2 sequences are SGHTA and FQGNSA. CDR3 size: 13 residues. CDR3 in amino acids: CASSFRDKYEQYF. DNA of the CDR3: TGTGCCAGCAGCTTCCGGGACAAGTACGAGCAGTACTTC.

The V call is TRBV18, the J call TRBJ2-7; 7 nucleotides line up with TRBD1. Germline loops: CDR1 KGHSH, CDR2 LQKENI. This CDR3 has 13 amino acids. The V segment lost 0 bases and the J segment 7 bases; nucleotides outside the gene matches: 3. The CDR3 DNA follows: TGTGCCAGCTCACCACCGTCACAGGGGGAGCAGTACTTC. The encoded protein is CASSPPSQGEQYF. The full variable domain, completed using reference TRBV18 and TRBJ2-7, is NAGVMQNPRHLVRRRGQEARLRCSPMKGHSHVYWYRQLPEEGLKFMVYLQKENIIDESGMPKERFSAEFPKEGPSILRIQQVVRGDSAAYFCASSPPSQGEQYFGPGTRLTVT.

This clonotype was seen a few times. The gene calls are TRBV5-1 and TRBJ2-1, with D unclear. Germline V gene data show CDR1 as SGHRS and CDR2 as YFSETQ. Deletions cut 1 base from V and 8 bases from J, with 10 bases between. This CDR3 is built from 13 residues. The CDR3: CASSLPPSYEQFF. The CDR3 nucleotides read TGCGCCAGCAGCTTGCCCCCCTCCTATGAGCAGTTCTTC.

The table lists this clonotype with many counts. The V call is TRBV6-4, the J call TRBJ2-2; the D is unclear. The germline CDR1 and CDR2 sequences are MRHNA and SNTAGT. The CDR3 is 17 residues long. Trimming pared 2 bases from V and 1 base from J, leaving 14 bases between. The CDR3 DNA follows: TGTGCCAGCAGTGACAAGTGGGCCAGACAGAACACCGGGGAGCTGTTTTTT. It translates to CASSDKWARQNTGELFF.

This clonotype has more than one count but fewer than ten. This chain joins TRBV7-2 and TRBJ2-5; 9 positions match TRBD1. CDR1 SGHTA and CDR2 FQGNSA come from the germline V gene. Trimming took 7 bases from V and 5 from J; bases not matched to a gene: 5. The length of the CDR3 is 13 residues. CDR3: CASILGQGETQYF. As DNA, the CDR3 is TGTGCCAGCATCCTCGGACAGGGGGAGACCCAGTACTTC.

The table lists this clonotype with many counts. This chain connects TRBV7-8 to TRBJ2-5; no definite D call. This CDR3 is built from 12 residues. V gave up 6 bases and J gave up 5 bases, with 10 bases separating them. The germline V gene encodes CDR1 SGHVS and CDR2 FQNEAQ. CDR3 protein: CASRRVRETQYF. The DNA for the CDR3 is TGTGCCAGCAGAAGGGTCCGGGAGACCCAGTACTTC.

This clonotype was observed at least ten times. This sequence joins TRBV18 and TRBJ2-7; D perhaps matches TRBD1 (6 bases). This CDR3 is built from 15 residues. The V gene's germline CDR1 is KGHSH and CDR2 LQKENI. With 3 bases removed from V and 2 bases from J, the gap between germline ends came to 14 bases. The CDR3 coding sequence is TGTGCCAGCTCACCGACTCGACAGGCGCCCTACGAGCAGTACTTC. Translated: CASSPTRQAPYEQYF.

At least ten counts were recorded for this clonotype. The rearrangement joins TRBV6-1 to TRBJ2-2; D might be TRBD1 or TRBD2, each matching 6 bases. The ends were cut back, 6 bases at V and 6 bases at J, with 20 bases in the middle. Germline CDR1 is MNHNS and CDR2 is SASEGT. The CDR3 is made up of 16 amino acids. CDR3 in DNA: TGTGCCAGCAGCCCCCCGGTTCGGGGGCGACCCGGGGAGCTGTTTTTT. This encodes CASSPPVRGRPGELFF.

This clonotype was found many times. J is TRBJ1-1 and V is TRBV29-1; tentative D call: TRBD1 (5 bases). The CDR3 consists of 13 residues. Germline CDR1 SQVTM, CDR2 ANQGSEA. Deletions cut 4 bases from V and 1 base from J, with 10 bases between. CDR3 loop: CSVARDGNTEAFF. CDR3 sequence (DNA): TGCAGCGTTGCGAGGGACGGGAACACTGAAGCTTTCTTT.

This clonotype occurred many times. The chain recombines TRBV12-3 or TRBV12-4 with TRBJ2-5; the match to TRBD2 covers 7 bases. V lost 9 bases, J lost 5 bases, and 12 bases stayed unmatched. This CDR3 has 14 residues. As DNA, the CDR3 is TGTGCCAGTTCCTCAAGCGGGAATGGGGAGACCCAGTACTTC. Amino acid sequence: CASSSSGNGETQYF.

This sequence joins TRBV7-9 and TRBJ2-6; the D is unclear. Germline CDR1 SEHNR, CDR2 FQNEAQ (reference sequence). V was clipped by 0 bases and J by 4 bases, with 4 bases between them. The CDR3 has 14 residues. CDR3 coding DNA: TGTGCCAGCAGCTTAGCGCCCGGGGCCAACGTCCTGACTTTC. It codes for CASSLAPGANVLTF.

This clonotype has just a few counts. The chain carries TRBV25-1 and TRBJ2-1; 7 bases map to TRBD1. After removal of 4 bases from V and 3 bases from J, the junction contained 6 bases not matched to a gene. Germline values: CDR1 MGHDK, CDR2 SYGVNS. CDR3 size: 15 residues. CDR3: CASSASQGDYNEQFF. The DNA of the CDR3 is TGTGCCAGCAGTGCCAGCCAGGGGGACTACAATGAGCAGTTCTTC.